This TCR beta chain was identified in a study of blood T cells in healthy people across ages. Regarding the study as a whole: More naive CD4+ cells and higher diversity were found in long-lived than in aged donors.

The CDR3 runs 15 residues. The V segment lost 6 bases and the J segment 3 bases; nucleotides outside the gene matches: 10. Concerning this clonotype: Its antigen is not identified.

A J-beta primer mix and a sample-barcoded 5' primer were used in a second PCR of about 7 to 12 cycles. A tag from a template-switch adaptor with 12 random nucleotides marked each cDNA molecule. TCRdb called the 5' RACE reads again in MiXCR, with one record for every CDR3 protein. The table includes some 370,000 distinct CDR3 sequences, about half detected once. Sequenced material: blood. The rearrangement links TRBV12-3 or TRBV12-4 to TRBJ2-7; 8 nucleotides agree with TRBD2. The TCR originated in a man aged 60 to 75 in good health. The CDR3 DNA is TGTGCCAGCAGCCCCGTCGGCGGGAGGATCTACGAGCAGTACTTC. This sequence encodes CASSPVGGRIYEQYF.